This TCR beta chain was identified in a study of blood T cell repertoires in COVID-19. Study-level background: PBMCs, B-cell-depleted T cells, or T cells provided the cDNA or gDNA that made up the material.

As processed by the authors: By means of reference gene primer amplification, nucleated cell counts were estimated. Assay: immunoSEQ multiplex PCR; the TCRdb copy retains only in-frame clones and omits some. For V, J and clone size, that table is used; D and trimming come from the DNA. The sample lists over 400,000 clones; around 86% were seen once. Remarks on this clone: This sample includes further DNA sequences coding for the same CDR3.

The clonotype was recovered from a woman younger than 45 with active or convalescent COVID-19. The material sequenced was peripheral blood.

The CDR3 sequence is CASSSLTGNYGYTF. The DNA of the CDR3 is TGTGCCAGCAGTTCGCTGACAGGGAACTATGGCTACACCTTC. V is TRBV6-5 and J is TRBJ1-2, with TRBD1 matching 7 bases. The CDR3 runs 14 residues. Losses at the gene ends were 4 bases for V and 2 bases for J; bases not matched to a gene: 4. CDR1 is MNHEY, CDR2 SVGAGI, per germline.